These 9 T cell receptor beta chains share one sample of origin, sequenced in a study of blood T cell repertoires in COVID-19. Here immunoSEQ multiplex PCR was the method, and the copy in TCRdb shows in-frame clones only, minus some. The sample has around 500,000 clones; less than 90% are singletons. Input material: PBMCs or T cells enriched from blood (not recorded which). These receptor sequences come from a woman in her fifties or sixties who had recovered from COVID-19.

This chain links TRBV7-8 with TRBJ2-7; maybe TRBD2 (7 bases). V lost 0 bases and J 3 bases, leaving 12 bases between the germline ends. The CDR3 consists of 15 residues. Per the germline V gene, CDR1 is SGHVS and CDR2 is FQNEAQ. CDR3 nucleotides: TGTGCCAGCAGCTTAGCGGTGGGGGGGCTCTACGAGCAGTACTTC. Its translation is CASSLAVGGLYEQYF.

This clone was observed a handful of times. The V gene is TRBV9, the J gene TRBJ1-4; possible D gene TRBD1, 5 bases. V was shortened by 0 bases and J by 7 bases, with 13 bases between the two germline ends. Germline lookup yields CDR1 SGDLS and CDR2 YYNGEE. The CDR3 runs 15 residues. The DNA for the CDR3 is TGTGCCAGCAGCGTAGGGGGCTGGGGTAGTGAAAAACTGTTTTTT. Translated, it gives CASSVGGWGSEKLFF.

The rearrangement uses TRBV19 and TRBJ1-5, with D perhaps matching TRBD1 (5 bases). From germline, CDR1 is LNHDA and CDR2 SQIVND (reference sequence). V was clipped by 8 bases and J by 5 bases, with 19 bases between them. This CDR3 has 15 amino acids. The chain's CDR3 is CASDGGVVPYQPQHF. The CDR3 DNA follows: TGTGCCAGTGATGGGGGGGTCGTCCCGTATCAGCCCCAGCATTTT.

The chain is built from TRBV4-1 and TRBJ1-1; 7 bases line up with TRBD1. CDR1 is MGHRA and CDR2 is YSYEKL in the germline V gene. Losses at the gene ends were 4 bases for V and 0 bases for J; bases not matched to a gene: 11. There are 17 residues in the CDR3. CDR3: CASSPTERGHMNTEAFF. The CDR3 DNA follows: TGCGCCAGCAGCCCCACGGAAAGGGGGCACATGAACACTGAAGCTTTCTTT.

This rearrangement joins TRBV3-1 (or the pseudogene TRBV3-2) to TRBJ2-3; D gene unclear. Germline V gene lookup returns CDR1 LGHDT and CDR2 YNNKEL (reference sequence). The CDR3 extends over 16 amino acids. Between the trimmed V and J ends, which lost 0 bases and 1 base, there was a span of 11 bases. The CDR3 here is CASSQDLALGTDTQYF. For the CDR3, the DNA is TGTGCCAGCAGCCAAGATTTGGCTTTGGGCACAGATACGCAGTATTTT.

V is TRBV2 and J is TRBJ2-6; 7 bases agree with TRBD1. Unmatched junction bases numbered 6, after V lost 6 bases and J lost 4 bases. The CDR3 consists of 15 residues. Per the germline V gene, CDR1 is SNHLY and CDR2 is FYNNEI. In DNA form, the CDR3 reads TGTGCCAGCAGACCAGGGGGAGCAGGGGCCAACGTCCTGACTTTC. The encoded protein is CASRPGGAGANVLTF.

A few counts support this clone. The genes are TRBV14 and TRBJ2-7; D is possibly TRBD1 (5 bases). There are 16 residues in the CDR3. CDR1 and CDR2 (germline): SGHDN, FVKESK. V was trimmed by 0 bases and J by 2 bases, leaving 14 bases between them. The CDR3 loop reads CASSQDVGRAPYEQYF. CDR3 coding DNA: TGTGCCAGCAGCCAAGACGTAGGCAGGGCGCCCTACGAGCAGTACTTC.

The V gene is TRBV5-1, the J gene TRBJ2-2; tentatively, D is TRBD2 (5 bases). Trimming stripped 4 bases from V and 0 bases from J, with 10 bases between. CDR1 and CDR2 (germline): SGHRS, YFSETQ. The CDR3 runs to 15 residues. CDR3 DNA: TGCGCCAGCAGCCGAGGGCAGACGAACACCGGGGAGCTGTTTTTT. Translation gives CASSRGQTNTGELFF.

This chain uses TRBV27 with TRBJ2-5, with a possible D match to TRBD1 (5 bases). V lost 7 bases, J lost 1 base, and 13 bases lay in between. The CDR3 is 14 amino acids. CDR1 is MNHEY and CDR2 is SMNVEV in the germline V gene (reference sequence). The CDR3: CASNRGGFQETQYF. In DNA form, the CDR3 reads TGTGCCAGCAATAGGGGCGGATTCCAAGAGACCCAGTACTTC.